Each of the 4 T cell receptor beta chains below was sequenced from the same sample in a study of T-cell reconstitution after alpha-beta-depleted transplantation in children. Unique molecular identifiers tagged the TCRbeta library. TCRdb re-called the PCR reads with MiXCR, one entry per CDR3 protein. This table has about 980,000 distinct CDR3 sequences, around 30% appearing once. The sequenced sample was PBMCs, mostly from graft donor cells, obtained 360 days after TCRalphabeta/CD19-depleted stem cell transplant. All receptors come from a boy in the first two years of life who had a stem cell transplant for SCID, so the T cells may come from the graft donor.

The chain is built from TRBV30 and TRBJ2-2; D not certain. The CDR3 is 11 amino acids. Germline loops: CDR1 GTSNPN, CDR2 SVGIG (reference sequence). Trimming stripped 0 bases from V and 6 bases from J, with 2 bases between. The CDR3 bases are TGTGCCTGGAGTGTACCCGGGGAGCTGTTTTTT. Protein product: CAWSVPGELFF.

In its sample, this clonotype was seen a few times. Sequence at one end of the junction differs from germline and may be a read error. The chain links TRBV2 to TRBJ2-1, with D perhaps being TRBD1 or TRBD2 (5 bases each). Germline CDR1 SNHLY, CDR2 FYNNEI. The length of the CDR3 is 12 residues. DNA for the CDR3: TGTGCCAGCACCCCAGAGGGGCAGGCCTCAAACTTC. As protein: CASTPEGQASNF.

This clonotype was counted only a few times. The J gene is TRBJ2-7, the V gene TRBV20-1, with no clear D. V was cut by 3 bases and J by 5 bases, with 23 bases left in between. CDR1 is DFQATT, CDR2 SNEGSKA, per germline (reference sequence). This CDR3 has 16 amino acids. CDR3 sequence: CSARAPPSTADDEQYF. CDR3 bases: TGCAGTGCTAGGGCCCCTCCGTCTACAGCCGACGACGAGCAGTACTTC.

The chain uses TRBV4-1 and TRBJ2-1; D not resolved. The CDR3 contains 13 residues. V lost 2 bases and J lost 12, with 14 bases in between. Germline V lookup: CDR1 MGHRA, CDR2 YSYEKL. The CDR3, as DNA: TGCGCCAGCAGCCAATTGAGCCCATACCGGCAGTTCTTC. As protein: CASSQLSPYRQFF.